The sequence of this T cell receptor (beta chain) was determined in a study of CD8 T cells in Susac syndrome. Healthy donors acted as controls, with matching for age and sex. The germline V gene has CDR1 MNHNS and CDR2 SASEGT. CDR3 size: 16 residues. With random hexamers, roughly 0.45 to 1 ug RNA was reverse transcribed. TCR beta CDR3 was amplified by immunoSEQ covering 54 Vbeta and 13 Jbeta. MiXCR, run by TCRdb on the immunoSEQ multiplex PCR reads, gives a single entry per CDR3 protein. The sample carries approximately 120,000 distinct CDR3 sequences, 85% to 95% recorded once. On this clonotype: One end of the junction varies from germline; a read error may be responsible.

The TCR originated in a human donor in good health. V gene TRBV6-1 combines with J gene TRBJ2-3; 14 bases are shared with TRBD2. Sequences were obtained from CD4+ T cells from PBMCs. The CDR3 nucleotides read TGTGCCAGCAGTGGACCGACTAGCGGGGGGGCAGAGACGCAGTATTTT. Translated: CASSGPTSGGAETQYF.